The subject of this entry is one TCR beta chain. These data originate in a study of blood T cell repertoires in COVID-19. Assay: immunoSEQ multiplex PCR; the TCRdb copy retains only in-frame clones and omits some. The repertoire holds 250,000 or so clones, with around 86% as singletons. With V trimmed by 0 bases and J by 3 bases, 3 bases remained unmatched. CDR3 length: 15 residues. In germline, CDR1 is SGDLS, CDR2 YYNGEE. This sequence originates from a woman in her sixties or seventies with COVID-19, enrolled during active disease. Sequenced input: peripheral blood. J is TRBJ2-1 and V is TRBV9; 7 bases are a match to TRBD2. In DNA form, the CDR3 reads TGTGCCAGCAGCGTAGACGGGGGGAACTACAATGAGCAGTTCTTC. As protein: CASSVDGGNYNEQFF.